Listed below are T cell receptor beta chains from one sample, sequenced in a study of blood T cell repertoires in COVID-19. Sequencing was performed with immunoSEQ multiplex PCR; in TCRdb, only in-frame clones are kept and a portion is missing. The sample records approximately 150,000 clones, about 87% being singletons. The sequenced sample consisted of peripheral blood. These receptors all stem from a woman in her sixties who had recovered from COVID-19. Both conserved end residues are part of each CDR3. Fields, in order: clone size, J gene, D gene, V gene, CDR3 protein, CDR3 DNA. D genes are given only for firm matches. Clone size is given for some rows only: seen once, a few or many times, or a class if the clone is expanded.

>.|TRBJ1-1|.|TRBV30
CAWSVWRNTEAFF
TGTGCCTGGAGTGTATGGAGGAACACTGAAGCTTTCTTT
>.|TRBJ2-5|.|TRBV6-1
CASSEAEGAQETQYF
TGTGCCAGCAGTGAAGCGGAAGGGGCCCAAGAGACCCAGTACTTC
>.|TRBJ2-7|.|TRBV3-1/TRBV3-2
CASSQVQDACYEQYF
TGTGCCAGCAGCCAAGTACAGGACGCTTGCTACGAGCAGTACTTC
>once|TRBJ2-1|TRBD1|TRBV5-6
CAGKYRGWGNEQFF
TGTGCCGGAAAATACAGGGGATGGGGGAATGAGCAGTTCTTC
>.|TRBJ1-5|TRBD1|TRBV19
CASKDRGAGNQPQHF
TGTGCCAGTAAAGACAGGGGCGCGGGCAATCAGCCCCAGCATTTT
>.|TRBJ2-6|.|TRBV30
CAWSVGYSGANVLTF
TGTGCCTGGAGCGTGGGCTACTCTGGGGCCAACGTCCTGACTTTC
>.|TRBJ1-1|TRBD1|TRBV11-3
CASSSGGPEAFF
TGTGCCAGCAGCTCAGGGGGCCCTGAAGCTTTCTTT
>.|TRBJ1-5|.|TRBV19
CASSIFGYSRNQPQHF
TGTGCCAGTAGTATATTCGGCTACTCTAGGAATCAGCCCCAGCATTTT
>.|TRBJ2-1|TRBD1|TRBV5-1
CASSLYLQGVNEQFF
TGCGCCAGCAGCTTGTATTTACAGGGGGTAAATGAGCAGTTCTTC
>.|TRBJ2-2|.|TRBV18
CASSYGNANTGELFF
TGTGCCAGCTCGTACGGGAACGCGAACACCGGGGAGCTGTTTTTT
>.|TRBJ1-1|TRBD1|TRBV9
CASSVALEGQAPFF
TGTGCCAGCAGCGTAGCTTTGGAGGGACAGGCGCCTTTCTTT
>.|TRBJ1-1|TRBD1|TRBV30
CAWRMRGQGANTEAFF
TGTGCCTGGAGAATGAGAGGACAGGGGGCGAACACTGAAGCTTTCTTT
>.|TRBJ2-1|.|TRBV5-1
CASSLALGGLGEQFF
TGCGCCAGCAGCTTGGCCTTGGGGGGGCTGGGTGAGCAGTTCTTC
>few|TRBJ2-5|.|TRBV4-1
CASSQVGPQETQYF
TGCGCCAGCAGCCAAGTGGGGCCCCAAGAGACCCAGTACTTC
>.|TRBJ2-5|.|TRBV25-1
CASNMAGPQETQYF
TGTGCCAGCAACATGGCAGGGCCCCAAGAGACCCAGTACTTC
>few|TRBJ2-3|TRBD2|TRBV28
CASIDGGGTDTQYF
TGTGCCAGCATCGACGGGGGGGGCACAGATACGCAGTATTTT
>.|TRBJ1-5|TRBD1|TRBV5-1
CASSLGGTDPNQPQHF
TGCGCCAGCAGCTTGGGGGGGACAGATCCCAATCAGCCCCAGCATTTT
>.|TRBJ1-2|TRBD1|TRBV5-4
CASSQGQGAWDGYTF
TGTGCCAGCAGTCAAGGGCAGGGGGCCTGGGATGGCTACACCTTC
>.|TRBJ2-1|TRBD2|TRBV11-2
CASSSGLAGDNNEQFF
TGTGCCAGCAGCTCAGGACTAGCGGGGGACAACAATGAGCAGTTCTTC
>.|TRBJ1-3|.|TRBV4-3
CASSQEGAPGNTIYF
TGCGCCAGCAGCCAAGAGGGGGCGCCCGGAAACACCATATATTTT
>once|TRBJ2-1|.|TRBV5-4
CASSLGTPYSYNEQFF
TGTGCCAGCAGCTTGGGAACTCCCTACTCCTACAATGAGCAGTTCTTC
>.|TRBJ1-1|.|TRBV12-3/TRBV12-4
CASSWGLNTEAFF
TGTGCCAGCAGCTGGGGCTTGAACACTGAAGCTTTCTTT
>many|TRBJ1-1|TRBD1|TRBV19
CASSKPYGTGAGTEAFF
TGTGCCAGTAGTAAGCCCTATGGGACAGGGGCAGGGACTGAAGCTTTCTTT
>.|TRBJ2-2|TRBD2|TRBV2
CASRAGGGWIAGENTGELFF
TGTGCCAGCAGGGCCGGGGGAGGCTGGATAGCGGGGGAGAACACCGGGGAGCTGTTTTTT
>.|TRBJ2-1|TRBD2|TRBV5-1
CASSTGLAPNEQFF
TGCGCCAGCAGCACTGGACTAGCGCCCAATGAGCAGTTCTTC
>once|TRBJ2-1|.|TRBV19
CASRTDRDSYNEQFF
TGTGCCAGTAGGACTGACCGCGACTCCTACAATGAGCAGTTCTTC
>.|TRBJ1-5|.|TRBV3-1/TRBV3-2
CASSQGDTYSNQPQHF
TGTGCCAGCAGCCAGGGGGACACTTATAGCAATCAGCCCCAGCATTTT
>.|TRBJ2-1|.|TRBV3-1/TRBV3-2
CASSQVGLYNEQFF
TGTGCCAGCAGCCAAGTCGGACTATACAATGAGCAGTTCTTC
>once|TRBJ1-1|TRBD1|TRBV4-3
CASSQAGGYTEAFF
TGCGCCAGCAGCCAAGCAGGGGGGTACACTGAAGCTTTCTTT
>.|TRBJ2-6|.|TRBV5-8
CAGAGAANSGANVLTF
TGTGCCGGCGCAGGGGCCGCGAACTCTGGGGCCAACGTCCTGACTTTC
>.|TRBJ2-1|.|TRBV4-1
CASSQEAGQPWYEQFF
TGCGCCAGCAGCCAAGAAGCAGGACAGCCCTGGTACGAGCAGTTCTTC
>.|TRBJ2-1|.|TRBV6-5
CASSGGISYNEQFF
TGTGCCAGCAGCGGGGGAATCTCCTACAATGAGCAGTTCTTC
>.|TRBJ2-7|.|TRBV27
CASSLWAGGEQYF
TGTGCCAGCAGTTTATGGGCCGGGGGCGAGCAGTACTTC
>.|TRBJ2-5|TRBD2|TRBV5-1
CASSRVRGQETQYF
TGCGCCAGCAGCCGCGTGCGGGGGCAAGAGACCCAGTACTTC
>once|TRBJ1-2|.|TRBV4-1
CASSQDERSNYGYTF
TGCGCCAGCAGCCAAGATGAGAGGTCTAACTATGGCTACACCTTC
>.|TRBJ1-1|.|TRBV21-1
CASSNYTGGTEAFF
TGTGCCAGCAGCAACTACACAGGGGGGACTGAAGCTTTCTTT
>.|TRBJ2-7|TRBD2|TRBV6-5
CAGGESRYEQYF
TGTGCCGGGGGGGAGTCCCGCTACGAGCAGTACTTC
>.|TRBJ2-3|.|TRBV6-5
CASGGAADTQYF
TGTGCCAGCGGGGGGGCAGCAGATACGCAGTATTTT
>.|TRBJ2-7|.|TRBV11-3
CASSLEHGSYEQYF
TGTGCCAGCAGCTTAGAACACGGGTCCTACGAGCAGTACTTC
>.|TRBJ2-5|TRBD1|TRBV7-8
CASSSGQALTETQYF
TGTGCCAGCAGCTCGGGACAGGCCCTAACGGAGACCCAGTACTTC
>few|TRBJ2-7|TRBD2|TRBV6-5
CASKRGTSGTYEQYF
TGTGCCAGTAAGCGAGGGACTAGCGGGACCTACGAGCAGTACTTC
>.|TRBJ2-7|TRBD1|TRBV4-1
CASSHPGQSFEQYF
TGCGCCAGCAGCCACCCGGGACAGAGCTTCGAGCAGTACTTC
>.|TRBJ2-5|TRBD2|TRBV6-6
CASRPGGGQETQYF
TGTGCCAGCAGGCCGGGGGGGGGCCAAGAGACCCAGTACTTC
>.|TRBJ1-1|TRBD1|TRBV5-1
CASSMTGNNAEAFF
TGCGCCAGCAGTATGACAGGGAATAACGCTGAAGCTTTCTTT
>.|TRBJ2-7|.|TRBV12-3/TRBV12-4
CASSLDSTYEQYF
TGTGCCAGCAGTTTGGACAGCACCTACGAGCAGTACTTC
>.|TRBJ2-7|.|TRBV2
CASSRQVHEQYF
TGTGCCAGCAGCCGACAGGTGCACGAGCAGTACTTC
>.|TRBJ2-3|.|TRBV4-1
CASSRWGTFGSTDTQYF
TGCGCCAGCAGCCGGTGGGGGACTTTTGGTAGCACAGATACGCAGTATTTT
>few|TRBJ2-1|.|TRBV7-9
CASSLAVGGNEQFF
TGTGCCAGCAGCTTAGCGGTCGGGGGTAATGAGCAGTTCTTC
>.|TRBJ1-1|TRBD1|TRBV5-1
CASSLMTGTNTEAFF
TGCGCCAGCAGCTTGATGACAGGGACAAACACTGAAGCTTTCTTT
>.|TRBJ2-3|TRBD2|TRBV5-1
CASSLAELAGVDTQYF
TGCGCCAGCAGCTTGGCCGAGCTAGCGGGGGTCGATACGCAGTATTTT